Reported below is one T cell receptor (beta chain). Its antigen is as yet unknown. These data come from a study of identical twins. A universal primer site was created by template switching, with the cDNA bearing unique molecular identifiers. From the 5' RACE reads, TCRdb called clonotypes with MiXCR, one entry per CDR3 protein. Counted here are around 960,000 distinct CDR3 sequences, roughly an eighth occurring once; the ten biggest clones make up around 1.6%. This CDR3 is 16 amino acids long. Germline values: CDR1 WNHNN, CDR2 SYGVQD (reference sequence). Trimming removed 10 bases from V and 0 bases from J, with 19 bases in between. Study-wide points: Out-of-frame sharing of TCR alpha in monozygotic twins was underestimated by models. The abundant beta clonotypes from cord blood had fewer insertions, and memory repertoires had none of this.

The same sample was also studied in work on yellow fever vaccine responses in identical twins.

The chain uses TRBV10-1 and TRBJ2-1, with D tentatively TRBD1 (5 bases). Input material: PBMCs. The sequence was collected from a woman younger than 30 in good health. The CDR3: CAMRCQGSGSYNEQFF. The CDR3 DNA is TGCGCCATGCGATGTCAGGGTTCCGGCTCCTACAATGAGCAGTTCTTC.